The 10 T cell receptor beta chains reported below all come from one sample, sequenced in a study of shared clonotypes between healthy human individuals. Assay used: immunoSEQ multiplex PCR; TCRdb lists only in-frame clones, some missing. The sample includes around 1 million clones, about three quarters seen only once; the top ten take about 1.5%. The sample comprised memory CD4+ T cells sorted from blood. Described subset: CD45RA-negative fraction. Source of these receptors: a man younger than 30 in good health.

The CDR3 is CATYRVNTEAFF. Written as DNA, the CDR3 is TGTGCCACCTACCGGGTGAACACTGAAGCTTTCTTT. The chain is built from TRBV6-6 and TRBJ1-1; the D is unclear. The CDR3 covers 12 residues. Trimming removed 10 bases at V and 0 bases at J, with 9 bases between. CDR1 and CDR2 from the germline V gene are MNHNY and SVGAGI (reference sequence).

Only a few counts were recorded for this clone. CDR3 loop: CASSPDKTGEQYF. The CDR3 region has the DNA TGCGCCAGCAGCCCGGACAAGACGGGGGAGCAGTACTTC. The chain is built from TRBV5-1 and TRBJ2-7; D is tentatively TRBD1 or TRBD2 (5 bases each). The V gene's germline CDR1 is SGHRS and CDR2 YFSETQ. V was clipped by 4 bases and J by 7 bases, with 15 bases between them. This CDR3 spans 13 amino acids.

This clone was seen once. This chain links TRBV6-5 with TRBJ2-3, with unresolved D. Germline CDR1 and CDR2: MNHEY and SVGAGI. V lost 7 bases to trimming and J lost 5 bases, with 16 bases between them. CDR3 length: 14 residues. CDR3 sequence (DNA): TGTGCCAGCACCAAAAGGGCGGAGCTAGATACGCAGTATTTT. It yields the protein CASTKRAELDTQYF.

A note on this clone: This sample includes further DNA sequences coding for the same CDR3. This chain uses TRBV7-8 with TRBJ2-7; 12 bases line up with TRBD2. Germline V gene data show CDR1 as SGHVS and CDR2 as FQNEAQ. This CDR3 has 13 amino acids. The trim removed 3 bases at V and 6 bases at J, leaving 0 bases unmatched. CDR3 sequence (DNA): TGTGCCAGCAGCTTGGGACTAGCGGGCGAGCAGTACTTC. Residues: CASSLGLAGEQYF.

J is TRBJ2-7 and V is TRBV23-1; 7 bases line up with TRBD1. TRBV23-1 is marked as an open reading frame, function uncertain. V lost 3 bases and J lost 3; bases outside the gene matches: 14. This CDR3 comprises 17 residues. For the CDR3, the DNA is TGCGCCAGCAGTCACCCTTTAGACAGGGTGGGTCACTACGAGCAGTACTTC. Amino acids: CASSHPLDRVGHYEQYF.

This clone was counted a single time. V and J are TRBV27 and TRBJ1-4; TRBD1 agrees at 10 bases. The CDR3 totals 16 residues. Trimming at V came to 4 bases and at J to 3 bases, leaving 5 bases not matched to a gene. Looked up from germline, CDR1 is MNHEY and CDR2 is SMNVEV (reference sequence). The CDR3 bases are TGTGCCAGCAGTTGGCGGACAGGGGGTGCTAATGAAAAACTGTTTTTT. Its translation is CASSWRTGGANEKLFF.

This clone was picked up one time. The chain has TRBV6-5 and TRBJ1-2; D is uncertain. Trimming cost V 8 bases and J 3 bases, with 19 bases left between them. CDR1 is MNHEY, CDR2 SVGAGI, per germline. CDR3 length: 15 amino acids. CDR3 amino acids: CASSSGFVSHYGYTF. The CDR3 DNA is TGTGCCAGCTCCTCCGGATTCGTGTCCCACTATGGCTACACCTTC.

The rearrangement links TRBV2 to TRBJ1-5, with TRBD1 matching 7 bases. The CDR3 spans 14 residues. Germline loops: CDR1 SNHLY, CDR2 FYNNEI. J lost 4 bases, V lost 5 bases, and 5 bases had no gene match. The chain's CDR3 is CASSTDRENQPQHF. The CDR3, as DNA: TGTGCCAGCAGTACCGACAGGGAGAATCAGCCCCAGCATTTT.

To note about this clone: The sample carries other DNA sequences with the same CDR3. The chain couples TRBV6-1 to TRBJ1-6; 7 bases are a match to TRBD1. Looked up from germline, CDR1 is MNHNS and CDR2 is SASEGT. V shed 1 base, J shed 4 bases, and the junction held 1 base outside the gene matches. The CDR3 loop spans 15 amino acids. As DNA, the CDR3 is TGTGCCAGCAGTGAAGGACAGGGATATAATTCACCCCTCCACTTT. It codes for CASSEGQGYNSPLHF.

Regarding this clone: Since a much larger clone is just one base distant, this may be a read error. The chain joins TRBV5-1 to TRBJ2-7; D might be TRBD1 (6 bases). V shed 0 bases and J shed 5 bases, with 9 bases lying between them. The germline gives CDR1 SGHRS, CDR2 YFSETQ. The CDR3 contains 13 residues. Here the CDR3 reads CASSLDRANEQYF. The CDR3 bases are TGCGCCAGCAGCTTGGACAGGGCCAACGAGCAGTACTTC.